This T cell receptor beta chain appears in the sequencing data of a study of blood T cell repertoires in COVID-19. About the study: COVID-19 samples, acute and convalescent, were from the United States, Italy and Spain.

This clone was observed a single time. Method: immunoSEQ multiplex PCR; TCRdb's copy keeps in-frame clones and lacks some. The sample holds roughly 220,000 clones, around 80% seen once. This CDR3 has 13 residues. Germline lookup yields CDR1 MNHEY and CDR2 SVGAGI. Trimming took off 7 bases at V and 9 bases at J, with 13 bases between the two ends. Sequencing was done on a sample of peripheral blood. The chain carries TRBV6-5 and TRBJ1-6; no reliable D call. The source is a man aged 25 to 40 with active or convalescent COVID-19. This CDR3 is CASKSPPGSPLHF. The CDR3 DNA reads as TGTGCCAGCAAATCGCCGCCAGGTTCACCCCTCCACTTT.